The 3 T cell receptor beta chains listed next were all sequenced from one sample in a study of blood T cell repertoires in COVID-19. Profiled with immunoSEQ multiplex PCR; TCRdb holds only in-frame clones, not every one. The sample includes under 20,000 clones, just over 90% of them seen just once. The sequenced sample was peripheral blood. Every receptor here comes from a woman aged 50 to 60 with active COVID-19.

The chain carries TRBV5-1 and TRBJ2-2; 9 bases match TRBD1. Per the germline V gene, CDR1 is SGHRS and CDR2 is YFSETQ. There are 15 residues in the CDR3. The J segment lost 4 bases and the V segment lost 3 bases, leaving 4 bases of the junction unmatched. This chain's CDR3 is CASSWGQGITGELFF. Here the CDR3 DNA reads TGCGCCAGCAGCTGGGGACAGGGAATCACCGGGGAGCTGTTTTTT.

The V gene is TRBV5-1, the J gene TRBJ2-3; the match to TRBD1 covers 7 bases. After removal of 4 bases from V and 4 bases from J, the junction contained 9 bases not matched to a gene. The germline CDR1 and CDR2 sequences are SGHRS and YFSETQ. This CDR3 is built from 15 residues. The CDR3 nucleotides are TGCGCCAGCAGCCCGAGGGGGCAGGGCCCAGATACGCAGTATTTT. It translates to CASSPRGQGPDTQYF. The full variable domain, with the rest looked up from reference TRBV5-1 and TRBJ2-3, is KAGVTQTPRYLIKTRGQQVTLSCSPISGHRSVSWYQQTPGQGLQFLFEYFSETQRNKGNFPGRFSGRQFSNSRSEMNVSTLELGDSALYLCASSPRGQGPDTQYFGPGTRLTVL.

The V and J genes are TRBV28 and TRBJ2-1, with 15 bases lining up with TRBD2. V was pared by 5 bases and J by 4 bases, with 6 bases of the junction left unmatched. Germline V gives CDR1 MDHEN, CDR2 SYDVKM. The CDR3 consists of 17 residues. The CDR3 sequence is CASSDGTSGRSYNEQFF. In DNA, the CDR3 is TGTGCCAGCAGTGACGGGACTAGCGGGAGGAGTTACAATGAGCAGTTCTTC. The full variable domain, completed using reference TRBV28 and TRBJ2-1, is DVKVTQSSRYLVKRTGEKVFLECVQDMDHENMFWYRQDPGLGLRLIYFSYDVKMKEKGDIPEGYSVSREKKERFSLILESASTNQTSMYLCASSDGTSGRSYNEQFFGPGTRLTVL.